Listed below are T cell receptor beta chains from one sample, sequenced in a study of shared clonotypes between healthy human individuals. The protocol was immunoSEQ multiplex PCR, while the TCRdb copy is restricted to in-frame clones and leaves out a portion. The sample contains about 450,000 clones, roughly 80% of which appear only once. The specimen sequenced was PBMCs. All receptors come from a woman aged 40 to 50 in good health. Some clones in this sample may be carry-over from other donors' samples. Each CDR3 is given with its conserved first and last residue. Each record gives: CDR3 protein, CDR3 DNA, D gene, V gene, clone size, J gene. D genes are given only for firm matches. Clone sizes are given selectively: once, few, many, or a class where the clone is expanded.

cdr3_aa: CASSFFGTTSYEQYF; cdr3_nt: TGTGCCAGCAGCTTTTTCGGGACCACCTCCTACGAGCAGTACTTC; d_call: -; v_call: TRBV7-2; clone_size: -; j_call: TRBJ2-7
cdr3_aa: CASSLVGDQPQHF; cdr3_nt: TGTGCCAGCAGCTTAGTAGGGGATCAGCCCCAGCATTTT; d_call: -; v_call: TRBV7-9; clone_size: -; j_call: TRBJ1-5
cdr3_aa: CASSLAAGSTDTQYF; cdr3_nt: TGTGCCAGCAGCTTAGCAGCGGGGAGCACAGATACGCAGTATTTT; d_call: TRBD2; v_call: TRBV5-8; clone_size: -; j_call: TRBJ2-3
cdr3_aa: CAWDLGLTGETQYF; cdr3_nt: TGTGCCTGGGACCTGGGACTTACGGGGGAGACCCAGTACTTC; d_call: -; v_call: TRBV30; clone_size: -; j_call: TRBJ2-5
cdr3_aa: CASSLVGGPSGELFF; cdr3_nt: TGCGCCAGCAGCTTGGTGGGAGGGCCTTCCGGGGAGCTGTTTTTT; d_call: TRBD2; v_call: TRBV5-1; clone_size: -; j_call: TRBJ2-2
cdr3_aa: CASSQAGTSNSYEQYF; cdr3_nt: TGTGCCAGCAGCCAGGCCGGTACGTCCAACTCCTACGAGCAGTACTTC; d_call: -; v_call: TRBV4-2; clone_size: -; j_call: TRBJ2-7
cdr3_aa: CASSQVSQGAYEQFF; cdr3_nt: TGCGCCAGCAGCCAAGTATCTCAGGGGGCGTATGAGCAGTTCTTC; d_call: TRBD1; v_call: TRBV4-3; clone_size: -; j_call: TRBJ2-1
cdr3_aa: CASSSQGGTEAFF; cdr3_nt: TGTGCCAGCAGCTCACAGGGTGGCACTGAAGCTTTCTTT; d_call: -; v_call: TRBV7-8; clone_size: -; j_call: TRBJ1-1
cdr3_aa: CASSFSGTSSDEKLFF; cdr3_nt: TGTGCCAGCAGCTTCTCAGGGACATCCTCGGATGAAAAACTGTTTTTT; d_call: -; v_call: TRBV5-4; clone_size: -; j_call: TRBJ1-4
cdr3_aa: CASSLGGAPGYTF; cdr3_nt: TGTGCCAGCAGCTTGGGGGGGGCGCCTGGCTACACCTTC; d_call: -; v_call: TRBV11-2; clone_size: -; j_call: TRBJ1-2
cdr3_aa: CASSFSGSSGELFF; cdr3_nt: TGTGCCAGCAGCTTTAGCGGGTCCTCCGGGGAGCTGTTTTTT; d_call: TRBD2; v_call: TRBV11-3; clone_size: -; j_call: TRBJ2-2
cdr3_aa: CASSLFGWGQGARYSNQPQHF; cdr3_nt: TGTGCCAGCAGTTTGTTCGGGTGGGGACAGGGGGCTAGATATAGCAATCAGCCCCAGCATTTT; d_call: TRBD1; v_call: TRBV27; clone_size: -; j_call: TRBJ1-5
cdr3_aa: CASSETGFWGYTF; cdr3_nt: TGTGCCAGCAGCGAGACCGGATTTTGGGGCTACACCTTC; d_call: -; v_call: TRBV5-6; clone_size: once; j_call: TRBJ1-2
cdr3_aa: CAWSLSNSPLHF; cdr3_nt: TGTGCCTGGAGTTTGTCCAATTCACCCCTCCACTTT; d_call: -; v_call: TRBV30; clone_size: -; j_call: TRBJ1-6
cdr3_aa: CASSEFGDLNEKLFF; cdr3_nt: TGTGCCAGCAGTGAATTTGGGGATCTTAATGAAAAACTGTTTTTT; d_call: -; v_call: TRBV25-1; clone_size: -; j_call: TRBJ1-4
cdr3_aa: CATRGGGENSYEQYF; cdr3_nt: TGTGCCACCAGGGGGGGTGGGGAGAACTCCTACGAGCAGTACTTC; d_call: -; v_call: TRBV10-3; clone_size: -; j_call: TRBJ2-7
cdr3_aa: CASSLWAGGVNTEAFF; cdr3_nt: TGTGCCAGCAGTTTATGGGCAGGGGGAGTGAACACTGAAGCTTTCTTT; d_call: TRBD1; v_call: TRBV28; clone_size: -; j_call: TRBJ1-1
cdr3_aa: CASSSGDMDTQYF; cdr3_nt: TGCGCCAGCAGCTCTGGAGACATGGATACGCAGTATTTT; d_call: -; v_call: TRBV5-1; clone_size: -; j_call: TRBJ2-3
cdr3_aa: CASSLRDPNNEQFF; cdr3_nt: TGTGCCAGCAGCCTCCGGGACCCTAACAATGAGCAGTTCTTC; d_call: -; v_call: TRBV5-4; clone_size: many; j_call: TRBJ2-1
cdr3_aa: CASSQNALPNEKLFF; cdr3_nt: TGCGCCAGCAGCCAAAACGCCCTCCCAAATGAAAAACTGTTTTTT; d_call: -; v_call: TRBV4-1; clone_size: -; j_call: TRBJ1-4
cdr3_aa: CASSLQGADEQFF; cdr3_nt: TGTGCCAGCAGCCTCCAGGGGGCGGATGAGCAGTTCTTC; d_call: TRBD1; v_call: TRBV7-2; clone_size: -; j_call: TRBJ2-1
cdr3_aa: CASQGPTGELFF; cdr3_nt: TGTGCCAGCCAGGGCCCCACCGGGGAGCTGTTTTTT; d_call: -; v_call: TRBV18; clone_size: -; j_call: TRBJ2-2
cdr3_aa: CARAPGTYNYTQYF; cdr3_nt: TGTGCCAGAGCTCCCGGGACTTATAACTATACGCAGTATTTT; d_call: -; v_call: TRBV28; clone_size: -; j_call: TRBJ2-3
cdr3_aa: CASSLHTDNEQFF; cdr3_nt: TGTGCCAGCAGCCTTCATACAGACAATGAGCAGTTCTTC; d_call: -; v_call: TRBV6-1; clone_size: -; j_call: TRBJ2-1
cdr3_aa: CASSKQGTRTYEQYF; cdr3_nt: TGTGCCAGCAGTAAACAGGGGACGAGGACCTACGAGCAGTACTTC; d_call: TRBD1; v_call: TRBV6-5; clone_size: -; j_call: TRBJ2-7
cdr3_aa: CASSYSAGVGTGELFF; cdr3_nt: TGTGCCAGCAGTTACTCAGCGGGAGTCGGGACCGGGGAGCTGTTTTTT; d_call: TRBD2; v_call: TRBV2; clone_size: -; j_call: TRBJ2-2
cdr3_aa: CASKGQGKRTQYF; cdr3_nt: TGTGCCAGCAAGGGACAGGGAAAGCGGACCCAGTACTTC; d_call: TRBD1; v_call: TRBV6-6; clone_size: -; j_call: TRBJ2-5
cdr3_aa: CASSSLRRPGQYF; cdr3_nt: TGTGCCAGCAGTTCCCTGCGGCGACCCGGGCAGTACTTC; d_call: -; v_call: TRBV28; clone_size: -; j_call: TRBJ2-7
cdr3_aa: CASSPRDNNQPQHF; cdr3_nt: TGTGCCAGCAGCCCCCGGGACAACAATCAGCCCCAGCATTTT; d_call: -; v_call: TRBV27; clone_size: many; j_call: TRBJ1-5
cdr3_aa: CASSLTRNNEQFF; cdr3_nt: TGTGCCAGCAGCTTGACTAGAAACAATGAGCAGTTCTTC; d_call: -; v_call: TRBV7-2; clone_size: -; j_call: TRBJ2-1
cdr3_aa: CASSVSTGAEQFF; cdr3_nt: TGTGCCAGCAGCGTTTCGACAGGGGCTGAGCAGTTCTTC; d_call: TRBD1; v_call: TRBV9; clone_size: -; j_call: TRBJ2-1
cdr3_aa: CASRIGTRQFF; cdr3_nt: TGTGCCAGCAGAATCGGGACTCGGCAGTTCTTC; d_call: -; v_call: TRBV27; clone_size: once; j_call: TRBJ2-1
cdr3_aa: CASSLGTGVGEQFF; cdr3_nt: TGTGCCAGCAGCTTGGGGACGGGAGTGGGTGAGCAGTTCTTC; d_call: -; v_call: TRBV5-6; clone_size: -; j_call: TRBJ2-1
cdr3_aa: CASSEAGLADTQYF; cdr3_nt: TGTGCCAGCAGTGAGGCGGGTTTGGCAGATACGCAGTATTTT; d_call: -; v_call: TRBV6-4; clone_size: -; j_call: TRBJ2-3
cdr3_aa: CASSDSGENTGELFF; cdr3_nt: TGTGCCAGCAGTGACTCTGGGGAGAACACCGGGGAGCTGTTTTTT; d_call: -; v_call: TRBV6-4; clone_size: many; j_call: TRBJ2-2
cdr3_aa: CASSLATSTYEQYF; cdr3_nt: TGCGCCAGCAGCTTGGCCACGAGTACCTACGAGCAGTACTTC; d_call: -; v_call: TRBV5-1; clone_size: -; j_call: TRBJ2-7
cdr3_aa: CASGGATNSYEQYF; cdr3_nt: TGTGCCAGCGGGGGGGCAACGAACTCCTACGAGCAGTACTTC; d_call: -; v_call: TRBV28; clone_size: few; j_call: TRBJ2-7
cdr3_aa: CASSPDGKGNYGYTF; cdr3_nt: TGTGCCAGCAGCCCCGACGGGAAGGGAAACTATGGCTACACCTTC; d_call: -; v_call: TRBV7-3; clone_size: -; j_call: TRBJ1-2
cdr3_aa: CASSVALQETQYF; cdr3_nt: TGTGCCAGCAGCGTAGCTCTCCAAGAGACCCAGTACTTC; d_call: -; v_call: TRBV9; clone_size: -; j_call: TRBJ2-5
cdr3_aa: CASSLTWGTEAFF; cdr3_nt: TGTGCCAGCAGCTTGACCTGGGGCACTGAAGCTTTCTTT; d_call: -; v_call: TRBV5-6; clone_size: -; j_call: TRBJ1-1
cdr3_aa: CASSFASREQYF; cdr3_nt: TGTGCCAGCAGCTTCGCTAGCCGGGAGCAGTACTTC; d_call: -; v_call: TRBV11-2; clone_size: -; j_call: TRBJ2-7
cdr3_aa: CASSPAAGRGNTGELFF; cdr3_nt: TGTGCCAGCTCCCCCGCAGCAGGGAGGGGAAACACCGGGGAGCTGTTTTTT; d_call: TRBD2; v_call: TRBV19; clone_size: -; j_call: TRBJ2-2
cdr3_aa: CASSPRRDSNYEQYF; cdr3_nt: TGTGCCAGCTCACCTCGGAGGGACAGCAACTACGAGCAGTACTTC; d_call: -; v_call: TRBV18; clone_size: -; j_call: TRBJ2-7
cdr3_aa: CASSLVFWANPYNEQFF; cdr3_nt: TGTGCCAGCAGCTTAGTGTTTTGGGCCAATCCCTACAATGAGCAGTTCTTC; d_call: -; v_call: TRBV7-2; clone_size: -; j_call: TRBJ2-1
cdr3_aa: CASSVGSGVSSYEQYF; cdr3_nt: TGTGCCAGCAGCGTGGGTAGCGGGGTAAGCTCCTACGAGCAGTACTTC; d_call: TRBD2; v_call: TRBV9; clone_size: -; j_call: TRBJ2-7
cdr3_aa: CASSPNQDGVEAFF; cdr3_nt: TGTGCCAGCTCACCCAACCAAGATGGGGTTGAAGCTTTCTTT; d_call: -; v_call: TRBV18; clone_size: -; j_call: TRBJ1-1
cdr3_aa: CASSATGSYNEQFF; cdr3_nt: TGTGCCAGCAGCGCGACAGGGAGCTACAATGAGCAGTTCTTC; d_call: TRBD1; v_call: TRBV7-3; clone_size: -; j_call: TRBJ2-1
cdr3_aa: CASSLWSRAPEAFF; cdr3_nt: TGTGCCAGCAGTTTGTGGTCGCGGGCCCCTGAAGCTTTCTTT; d_call: -; v_call: TRBV6-5; clone_size: -; j_call: TRBJ1-1
cdr3_aa: CASSFQRNTDTQYF; cdr3_nt: TGTGCCAGCAGCTTCCAGCGGAACACAGATACGCAGTATTTT; d_call: -; v_call: TRBV5-6; clone_size: -; j_call: TRBJ2-3
cdr3_aa: CASRPSPPPRSGRYEQYF; cdr3_nt: TGTGCCAGCAGGCCCTCCCCTCCCCCTCGTAGCGGGCGGTACGAGCAGTACTTC; d_call: TRBD2; v_call: TRBV27; clone_size: -; j_call: TRBJ2-7
cdr3_aa: CASSPPGQETQYF; cdr3_nt: TGTGCCAGCTCACCCCCTGGTCAAGAGACCCAGTACTTC; d_call: -; v_call: TRBV18; clone_size: -; j_call: TRBJ2-5
cdr3_aa: CASSQQPGGGQMVGEQFF; cdr3_nt: TGCGCCAGCAGCCAACAACCGGGGGGCGGACAAATGGTAGGTGAGCAGTTCTTC; d_call: -; v_call: TRBV4-3; clone_size: -; j_call: TRBJ2-1
cdr3_aa: CAITPTQGRSTDTQYF; cdr3_nt: TGTGCCATTACCCCTACACAGGGGAGAAGCACAGATACGCAGTATTTT; d_call: TRBD1; v_call: TRBV10-3; clone_size: -; j_call: TRBJ2-3
cdr3_aa: CASSVSDNEQFF; cdr3_nt: TGTGCCAGTAGTGTCTCGGACAATGAGCAGTTCTTC; d_call: -; v_call: TRBV19; clone_size: -; j_call: TRBJ2-1
cdr3_aa: CAWSGTSWEQYF; cdr3_nt: TGTGCCTGGAGTGGAACTAGTTGGGAGCAGTACTTC; d_call: -; v_call: TRBV30; clone_size: few; j_call: TRBJ2-7
cdr3_aa: CASSRPGQGTEAFF; cdr3_nt: TGTGCCAGCAGCAGACCGGGACAGGGCACTGAAGCTTTCTTT; d_call: TRBD1; v_call: TRBV27; clone_size: few; j_call: TRBJ1-1
cdr3_aa: CASSLGSSTPSGYEQYF; cdr3_nt: TGCGCCAGCAGCTTGGGTTCCTCCACACCCTCAGGGTACGAGCAGTACTTC; d_call: -; v_call: TRBV5-1; clone_size: -; j_call: TRBJ2-7
cdr3_aa: CSVEKGGYPGELFF; cdr3_nt: TGCAGCGTTGAAAAGGGGGGTTATCCCGGGGAGCTGTTTTTT; d_call: -; v_call: TRBV29-1; clone_size: -; j_call: TRBJ2-2
cdr3_aa: CASSRTGSSSTEAFF; cdr3_nt: TGTGCCAGCAGTCGGACAGGTTCGTCTAGCACTGAAGCTTTCTTT; d_call: TRBD1; v_call: TRBV6-1; clone_size: few; j_call: TRBJ1-1
cdr3_aa: CASRGRGSPYNEQFF; cdr3_nt: TGTGCCAGCAGAGGTAGGGGGTCTCCCTACAATGAGCAGTTCTTC; d_call: -; v_call: TRBV7-9; clone_size: -; j_call: TRBJ2-1